The 8 T cell receptor beta chains presented below share a single source sample, sequenced in a study of spatial heterogeneity in lung cancer. Antigens of these TCRs are unknown. TCRdb fed the 5' RACE reads into MiXCR, producing one record per CDR3 protein. The profile shows roughly 10,000 distinct CDR3 sequences, under 8.5% of them singletons. Time point in this sample: sample taken at primary tumor resection. Regarding the study as a whole: Within tumors, counts of expanded alpha and beta TCRs tracked tumor mutation counts.

The specimen comprised lung tumor tissue, sampled at surgery. These receptors came from a male donor with early-stage non-small cell lung cancer.

This clonotype was seen repeatedly, ten times or more. V usage is TRBV28 and J usage is TRBJ2-7, with D unresolved. The CDR3 loop spans 13 amino acids. Germline CDR1 and CDR2: MDHEN and SYDVKM. V dropped 6 bases and J dropped 3 bases, with 12 bases sitting between them. The CDR3 protein is CASSSTPYYEQYF. The CDR3 nucleotides are TGTGCCAGCAGCAGTACCCCTTACTACGAGCAGTACTTC.

This clonotype appeared many times. This chain joins TRBV20-1 and TRBJ1-2, with a tentative D call TRBD1 (5 bases). V lost 1 base, J lost 2 bases, and 8 bases lay in between. The CDR3 runs 13 residues. The V gene's germline CDR1 is DFQATT and CDR2 SNEGSKA (reference sequence). The CDR3 DNA is TGCAGTGCTAGAGTCGGGGGGAACTATGGCTACACCTTC. Its translation is CSARVGGNYGYTF.

The rearrangement joins TRBV6-5 to TRBJ2-6; 9 bases are a match to TRBD1. V trimming: 2 bases; J trimming: 3 bases; junction bases outside the gene matches: 5. The length of the CDR3 is 17 residues. The germline gives CDR1 MNHEY, CDR2 SVGAGI. The CDR3 here is CASSYGTGRGGANVLTF. DNA of the CDR3: TGTGCCAGCAGTTACGGGACAGGGAGAGGTGGGGCCAACGTCCTGACTTTC.

This clonotype was seen only a few times. The J gene is TRBJ1-4, the V gene TRBV5-6; tentative D call: TRBD1 (6 bases). The CDR3 runs 15 residues. Per germline, CDR1 SGHDT and CDR2 YYEEEE. V lost 4 bases, J lost 3 bases, and 13 bases lay in between. The CDR3 loop is CASSLLGAANEKLFF. CDR3 coding DNA: TGTGCCAGCAGCCTGTTGGGGGCGGCTAATGAAAAACTGTTTTTT.

This clonotype was seen a handful of times. CDR3 DNA sequence: TGTGCCATCAGTGAGTCGGCCCCTCCGACAGGGACCACTTATGGCTACACCTTC. Its translation: CAISESAPPTGTTYGYTF. The chain is built from TRBV10-3 and TRBJ1-2, with TRBD1 identical over 7 bases. J gave up 5 bases and V 0 bases, and 15 bases lay outside the gene matches. This CDR3 spans 18 amino acids. The V gene's germline CDR1 is ENHRY and CDR2 SYGVKD.

This clonotype turned up a few times. The V and J genes are TRBV6-1 and TRBJ1-5; D is perhaps TRBD1 (6 bases). Per germline, CDR1 MNHNS and CDR2 SASEGT. Deletions cut 6 bases from V and 7 bases from J, with 16 bases between. There are 14 residues in the CDR3. Here the CDR3 DNA reads TGTGCCAGCAGCGGGGAGGCAGGGGACCAGCCCCAGCATTTT. Protein: CASSGEAGDQPQHF.

This clonotype appeared a few times. V usage is TRBV7-2 and J usage is TRBJ1-2; the D is unclear. Trimming left V 2 bases short and J 0 bases short, with 7 bases between. This CDR3 is built from 14 residues. Germline V gene data show CDR1 as SGHTA and CDR2 as FQGNSA. Here the CDR3 reads CASSLMTSNYGYTF. The CDR3 DNA follows: TGTGCCAGCAGCTTAATGACATCTAACTATGGCTACACCTTC. Variable domain in full (rest from reference TRBV7-2 and TRBJ1-2): GAGVSQSPSNKVTEKGKDVELRCDPISGHTALYWYRQSLGQGLEFLIYFQGNSAPDKSGLPSDRFSAERTGGSVSTLTIQRTQQEDSAVYLCASSLMTSNYGYTFGSGTRLTVV.

By frequency in the sample, this clonotype is large (0.1 to 1%). The chain uses TRBV6-6 and TRBJ1-4; D is unresolved. The V gene's germline CDR1 is MNHNY and CDR2 SVGAGI (reference sequence). Trimming pared 2 bases from V and 8 bases from J, leaving 9 bases between. This CDR3 contains 13 residues. The CDR3 DNA reads as TGTGCCAGCAGTTACGAGGGAGGGGAAAAACTGTTTTTT. Translated, it gives CASSYEGGEKLFF.